The 30 T cell receptor beta chains reported below all come from one sample, sequenced in a study of graft-versus-host responses after intestinal transplantation (dated by TCRdb to about 2021). What these receptors recognize is not known. The library came from the immunoSEQ multiplex PCR assay. TCRdb re-hosts the immuneACCESS table, in-frame sequences only. Its copies lack some clones; in the studies checked, an unresolved V gene accounts for under half of them, and the cause for the rest is not known. The table for this sample lists about 41,000 clones; around 96% of them were counted only once. The leading ten clones occupy roughly 0.58% of the sample. Read against the paper, the sample's time point label means: cells obtained before transplantation from donor or recipient. Sequencing was performed on unstimulated CD8+ T cells sorted from spleen or lymph node cells, taken before transplant. These receptors were taken from a human donor who was the organ donor for an intestinal transplant.

V and J are TRBV29-1 and TRBJ2-2; D gene ambiguous. V lost 4 bases and J 1 base, leaving 10 bases between the germline ends. Germline V gene sequence: CDR1 SQVTM, CDR2 ANQGSEA. The CDR3 has 14 amino acids. DNA of the CDR3: TGCAGCGTTGCTGAGCACGGGAACACCGGGGAGCTGTTTTTT. Its translation: CSVAEHGNTGELFF.

V and J are TRBV7-2 and TRBJ2-7; 11 positions agree with TRBD2. Germline lookup yields CDR1 SGHTA and CDR2 FQGNSA. The CDR3 sequence is 15 residues long. Trimming at V came to 3 bases and at J to 2 bases, leaving 3 bases not matched to a gene. The CDR3 loop is CASSFGTSGTYEQYF. The CDR3 nucleotides read TGTGCCAGCAGCTTCGGGACTAGCGGTACCTACGAGCAGTACTTC.

The chain carries TRBV9 and TRBJ2-7, with D unclear. Between the trimmed V and J ends, which lost 1 base and 3 bases, there was a span of 17 bases. Germline-derived CDR1 and CDR2 are SGDLS and YYNGEE. The CDR3 totals 16 residues. The CDR3 is CASSVNDLTGNYEQYF. CDR3 nucleotide sequence: TGTGCCAGCAGCGTAAATGACTTAACTGGGAACTACGAGCAGTACTTC.

The gene calls are TRBV19 and TRBJ2-7; D is uncertain. The V gene lost 1 base and the J gene lost 2 bases, with 6 bases spanning the gap. The CDR3 covers 13 residues. Germline V gives CDR1 LNHDA, CDR2 SQIVND (reference sequence). CDR3 in amino acids: CASSIGKAYEQYF. The CDR3 region has the DNA TGTGCCAGTAGTATAGGCAAAGCCTACGAGCAGTACTTC.

This clone was seen a few times. The chain links TRBV4-1 to TRBJ1-5; the D gene is possibly TRBD1 (5 bases). The CDR3 has 14 amino acids. Germline V gene sequence: CDR1 MGHRA, CDR2 YSYEKL. V was clipped by 0 bases and J by 2 bases, with 5 bases between them. DNA for the CDR3: TGCGCCAGCAGCCAAGACAGGGGCAATCAGCCCCAGCATTTT. The encoded protein is CASSQDRGNQPQHF.

The chain joins TRBV2 to TRBJ1-2; no clear D. V was clipped by 8 bases and J by 6 bases, with 16 bases between them. The germline gives CDR1 SNHLY, CDR2 FYNNEI. This CDR3 region has 13 residues. The CDR3: CASVGVFGDGYTF. The CDR3 DNA sequence: TGTGCCAGCGTCGGGGTTTTTGGGGATGGCTACACCTTC.

This clone was detected a few times. This chain uses TRBV19 with TRBJ1-1; weak D call: TRBD1 (5 bases). V lost 10 bases, J lost 7 bases, and 16 bases lay in between. The CDR3 consists of 12 residues. Germline values: CDR1 LNHDA, CDR2 SQIVND (reference sequence). The CDR3 spells CATQGDSNEAFF. Here the CDR3 DNA reads TGTGCCACCCAAGGGGATTCAAATGAAGCTTTCTTT.

The gene calls are TRBV21-1 and TRBJ2-6. TRBV21-1 constitutes a pseudogene. The CDR3 is made up of 17 amino acids. CDR3 coding DNA: TGTGCCAGCAGCAATTGCGGGACACCCCCTGGGGCCAACGTCCTGACTTTC. This translates into CASSNCGTPPGANVLTF.

The rearrangement joins TRBV4-1 to TRBJ2-6, with a tentative D call TRBD2 (5 bases). V was trimmed by 2 bases and J by 0 bases, leaving 8 bases between them. Germline V lookup: CDR1 MGHRA, CDR2 YSYEKL. This CDR3 is 16 amino acids long. CDR3 coding DNA: TGCGCCAGCAGCCAAATAGCGAGCTCTGGGGCCAACGTCCTGACTTTC. Translation gives CASSQIASSGANVLTF.

This chain links TRBV9 with TRBJ1-1; weak D call: TRBD1 (5 bases). V was shortened by 5 bases and J by 1 base, with 9 bases between the two germline ends. This CDR3 has 13 residues. Germline V gene lookup returns CDR1 SGDLS and CDR2 YYNGEE. CDR3 loop: CASSYGANTEAFF. The CDR3 DNA is TGTGCCAGCAGTTATGGGGCGAACACTGAAGCTTTCTTT.

This chain links TRBV7-3 with TRBJ2-3, with TRBD2 matching over 8 bases. Germline V gives CDR1 SGHTA, CDR2 FQGTGA. There are 14 residues in the CDR3. The V segment lost 3 bases and the J segment 4 bases; nucleotides outside the gene matches: 3. The CDR3 here is CASSFDGGADTQYF. DNA of the CDR3: TGTGCCAGCAGCTTTGACGGGGGGGCAGATACGCAGTATTTT.

The CDR3 nucleotides are TGTGCCAGCAGTTACTCGGCACAGGGGGCGAAGTATAGCAATCAGCCCCAGCATTTT. It codes for CASSYSAQGAKYSNQPQHF. The chain joins TRBV6-7 to TRBJ1-5, with 9 bases aligning to TRBD1. TRBV6-7 is an ORF; its function is uncertain. Trimming removed 0 bases from V and 0 bases from J; junction bases left unmatched: 9. The CDR3 is 19 residues long.

The chain joins TRBV5-8 to TRBJ2-5, with D perhaps given as TRBD1 or TRBD2 (5 bases each). The V gene lost 0 bases and the J gene lost 0 bases, with 9 bases spanning the gap. This CDR3 has 15 amino acids. Germline lookup yields CDR1 SGHTS and CDR2 YDEGEE. Here the CDR3 reads CASSLGGSYQETQYF. The DNA of the CDR3 is TGTGCCAGCAGCTTGGGGGGGAGCTACCAAGAGACCCAGTACTTC.

The chain carries TRBV4-1 and TRBJ2-5, with TRBD2 matching over 15 bases. V was pared by 4 bases and J by 3 bases, with 6 bases of the junction left unmatched. The CDR3 sequence is 17 residues long. Germline-derived CDR1 and CDR2 are MGHRA and YSYEKL. CDR3 sequence: CASSLGLAGGLEETQYF. The DNA of the CDR3 is TGCGCCAGCAGCCTAGGACTAGCGGGGGGGTTAGAAGAGACCCAGTACTTC.

The chain couples TRBV7-9 to TRBJ2-7; no firm D call. Germline V gives CDR1 SEHNR, CDR2 FQNEAQ (reference sequence). The CDR3 totals 13 residues. The ends were cut back, 1 base at V and 5 bases at J, with 9 bases in the middle. As DNA, the CDR3 is TGTGCCAGCAGCTTAGGTCTCCTCGACGAGCAGTACTTC. Residues: CASSLGLLDEQYF.

The chain employs TRBV19 and TRBJ1-6; TRBD1 matches 7 bases. From germline, CDR1 is LNHDA and CDR2 SQIVND (reference sequence). V lost 6 bases and J lost 14; bases outside the gene matches: 16. The CDR3 length is 15 residues. This CDR3 reads CASRPTGEGSVALHF. In DNA, the CDR3 is TGTGCCAGTAGGCCTACAGGGGAAGGTTCAGTAGCCCTCCACTTT.

The CDR3 here is CASASDGDGIYEQYF. CDR3 DNA: TGTGCCAGCGCATCTGATGGGGACGGTATCTACGAGCAGTACTTC. The chain employs TRBV6-4 and TRBJ2-7; D tentatively fits TRBD1 or TRBD2 (5 bases each). Germline V CDR1 and CDR2: MRHNA, SNTAGT. This CDR3 is built from 15 residues. V gave up 8 bases and J gave up 3 bases, with 20 bases separating them.

J is TRBJ1-5 and V is TRBV4-2; a weak D match, TRBD1 (6 bases). The CDR3 has 15 amino acids. CDR1 is LGHNA and CDR2 is YNFKEQ in the germline V gene. V was trimmed by 1 base and J by 4 bases, leaving 11 bases between them. The DNA of the CDR3 is TGTGCCAGCAGCCAAGTAGGTCAGGGGAATCAGCCCCAGCATTTT. It encodes CASSQVGQGNQPQHF.

The genes are TRBV7-9 and TRBJ2-1, with 9 bases that match TRBD2. Germline values: CDR1 SEHNR, CDR2 FQNEAQ (reference sequence). V dropped 4 bases and J dropped 8; count of bases not matched to a gene: 0. CDR3 length: 12 amino acids. CDR3 bases: TGTGCCAGCAGCTGGACTAGCGATGAGCAGTTCTTC. Its translation is CASSWTSDEQFF.

This chain joins TRBV19 and TRBJ2-3; D is uncertain. Trimming stripped 1 base from V and 4 bases from J, with 15 bases between. In germline, CDR1 is LNHDA, CDR2 SQIVND (reference sequence). The CDR3 is made up of 16 amino acids. This CDR3 is CASSIVRSRRSDTQYF. DNA for the CDR3: TGTGCCAGTAGTATAGTGAGATCTCGGCGCTCAGATACGCAGTATTTT.

This sequence joins TRBV27 and TRBJ2-5; 8 bases fit TRBD1. V lost 4 bases, J lost 4 bases, and 2 bases stayed unmatched. Germline values: CDR1 MNHEY, CDR2 SMNVEV (reference sequence). The length of the CDR3 is 13 residues. CDR3 bases: TGTGCCAGCAGTTCCGGACAGGGAGAGACCCAGTACTTC. Translating gives CASSSGQGETQYF.

The chain combines TRBV6-6 with TRBJ1-1; D is possibly TRBD1 (6 bases). The CDR3 is 13 residues long. Germline lookup yields CDR1 MNHNY and CDR2 SVGAGI (reference sequence). V gave up 10 bases and J gave up 1 base, with 13 bases separating them. CDR3 sequence: CATQIQGNTEAFF. In DNA, the CDR3 is TGTGCCACCCAAATACAGGGGAACACTGAAGCTTTCTTT.

The CDR3 DNA sequence: TGTGCCAGCAGCTTAGATCTGGACAACCCCTATGGCTACACCTTC. Its translation: CASSLDLDNPYGYTF. The V and J genes are TRBV11-2 and TRBJ1-2; D perhaps matches TRBD1 (5 bases). The CDR3 runs to 15 residues. With 0 bases removed from V and 4 bases from J, the gap between germline ends came to 12 bases. Germline-derived CDR1 and CDR2 are SGHAT and FQNNGV.

Concerning this clone itself: A junction boundary mismatches the germline segment, possibly from a read error. The CDR3 DNA reads as TGTGCCTGGAGTGTACGGGGCCTTCTCCGATTT. Its translation: CAWSVRGLLRF. This chain uses TRBV30 with TRBJ1-4; D may be TRBD1 (5 bases). Germline values: CDR1 GTSNPN, CDR2 SVGIG (reference sequence). CDR3 length: 11 residues.

This rearrangement joins TRBV7-9 to TRBJ2-1; TRBD2 matches at 9 bases. Germline-derived CDR1 and CDR2 are SEHNR and FQNEAQ (reference sequence). The CDR3 is made up of 15 amino acids. The ends lost 3 bases at V and 5 bases at J; junction bases unmatched: 5. CDR3 region: CASSFRRGGNNEQFF. CDR3 DNA sequence: TGTGCCAGCAGCTTCCGGCGGGGGGGAAACAATGAGCAGTTCTTC.

This chain joins TRBV9 and TRBJ2-1, with D unclear. Trimming left V 0 bases short and J 3 bases short, with 13 bases between. The CDR3 is 16 amino acids. Germline CDR1 and CDR2: SGDLS and YYNGEE. The CDR3 here is CASSVDWAGGYNEQFF. The DNA for the CDR3 is TGTGCCAGCAGCGTAGATTGGGCCGGCGGCTACAATGAGCAGTTCTTC.

This chain connects TRBV12-5 to TRBJ1-2, with 8 bases aligning to TRBD1. Germline CDR1 is LGHNT and CDR2 is FRNRAP. The CDR3 is made up of 16 amino acids. V trimming: 8 bases; J trimming: 3 bases; junction bases outside the gene matches: 14. Here the CDR3 reads CASPSGVGTGYYGYTF. The DNA for the CDR3 is TGTGCTAGTCCCTCAGGGGTGGGGACAGGCTACTATGGCTACACCTTC.

The V call is TRBV4-1, the J call TRBJ2-1; 8 nucleotides match TRBD2. The CDR3 extends over 15 amino acids. Looked up from germline, CDR1 is MGHRA and CDR2 is YSYEKL. Trimming took 3 bases from V and 0 from J; bases not matched to a gene: 1. CDR3 sequence: CASSHRGGSYNEQFF. In nucleotides, the CDR3 is TGCGCCAGCAGCCACCGGGGGGGCTCCTACAATGAGCAGTTCTTC.

V is TRBV5-6 and J is TRBJ2-1; 7 nucleotides match TRBD2. With V trimmed by 2 bases and J by 2 bases, 16 bases remained unmatched. CDR1 is SGHDT and CDR2 is YYEEEE in the germline V gene. CDR3 size: 19 residues. The DNA for the CDR3 is TGTGCCAGCAGCTTCGGGGCGGGGGTGTGGAACCAACCCTACAATGAGCAGTTCTTC. It specifies CASSFGAGVWNQPYNEQFF.

The V gene is TRBV7-9, the J gene TRBJ2-1, with D hard to call. The V and J ends lost 1 base and 6 bases respectively, with 10 bases between them. This CDR3 has 14 residues. Germline loops: CDR1 SEHNR, CDR2 FQNEAQ (reference sequence). Here the CDR3 DNA reads TGTGCCAGCAGCTTAGTCCAAGGGCCCAATGAGCAGTTCTTC. It is translated as CASSLVQGPNEQFF.